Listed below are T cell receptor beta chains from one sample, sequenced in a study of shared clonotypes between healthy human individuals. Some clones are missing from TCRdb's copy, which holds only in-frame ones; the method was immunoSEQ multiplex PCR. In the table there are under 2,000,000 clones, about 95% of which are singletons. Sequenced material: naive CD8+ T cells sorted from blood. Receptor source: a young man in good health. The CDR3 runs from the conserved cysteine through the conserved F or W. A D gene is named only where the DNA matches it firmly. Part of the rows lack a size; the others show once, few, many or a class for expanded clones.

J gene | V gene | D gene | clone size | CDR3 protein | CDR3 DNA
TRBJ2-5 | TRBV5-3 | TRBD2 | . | CARSQGLAPASSKETQYF | TGTGCCAGAAGCCAAGGACTAGCGCCCGCCAGTTCTAAAGAGACCCAGTACTTC
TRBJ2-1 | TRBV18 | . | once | CASSRLGVEAANEQFF | TGTGCCAGCTCACGGCTAGGCGTAGAGGCCGCCAATGAGCAGTTCTTC
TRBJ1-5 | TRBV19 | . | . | CASSGVSRNQPQHF | TGTGCCAGTAGTGGGGTCAGCCGCAATCAGCCCCAGCATTTT
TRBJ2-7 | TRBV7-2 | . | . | CASSLGQGTSYEQYF | TGTGCCAGCAGCTTAGGCCAGGGCACCTCCTACGAGCAGTACTTC
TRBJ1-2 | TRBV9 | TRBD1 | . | CASIGQGAEGYTF | TGTGCCAGCATCGGACAGGGGGCTGAGGGCTACACCTTC
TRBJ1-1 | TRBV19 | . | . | CASTDSYTEAFF | TGTGCCAGTACAGACAGTTACACTGAAGCTTTCTTT
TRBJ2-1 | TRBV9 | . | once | CASSVNEGNEQFF | TGTGCCAGCAGCGTAAATGAAGGCAATGAGCAGTTCTTC
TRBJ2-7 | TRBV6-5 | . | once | CASREIYEQYF | TGTGCCAGCAGGGAAATCTACGAGCAGTACTTC
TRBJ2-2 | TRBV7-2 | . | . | CASSAGRVNTGELFF | TGTGCCAGCAGCGCCGGCAGGGTGAACACCGGGGAGCTGTTTTTT
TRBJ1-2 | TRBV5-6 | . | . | CASSLAESLRGHVYGYTF | TGTGCCAGCAGCTTGGCCGAAAGTTTGCGGGGACACGTCTATGGCTACACCTTC
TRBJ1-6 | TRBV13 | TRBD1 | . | CASSWTGGSSSPLHF | TGTGCCAGCAGCTGGACAGGGGGCAGTAGTTCACCCCTCCACTTT
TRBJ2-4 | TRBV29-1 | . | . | CSVEDPVENIQYF | TGCAGCGTTGAAGATCCGGTGGAGAACATTCAGTACTTC
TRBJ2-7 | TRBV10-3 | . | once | CAISEKLAAYEQYF | TGTGCCATCAGTGAAAAACTAGCTGCCTACGAGCAGTACTTC
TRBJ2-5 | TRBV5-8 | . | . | CASSLPYSLVGETQYF | TGTGCCAGCAGCCTTCCTTATTCCCTAGTAGGAGAGACCCAGTACTTC
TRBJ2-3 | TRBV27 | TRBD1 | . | CASSPQGRFVSTDTQYF | TGTGCCAGCAGCCCACAGGGGCGCTTCGTTAGCACAGATACGCAGTATTTT
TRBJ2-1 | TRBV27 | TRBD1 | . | CASSGGQGYNEQFF | TGTGCCAGCAGCGGAGGACAGGGCTACAATGAGCAGTTCTTC
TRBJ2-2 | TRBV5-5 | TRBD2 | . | CASSLGRTSGMIYTGELFF | TGTGCCAGCAGCTTGGGCCGGACTAGCGGGATGATTTACACCGGGGAGCTGTTTTTT
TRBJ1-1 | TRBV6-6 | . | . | CASWRNTEAFF | TGTGCCAGCTGGAGGAACACTGAAGCTTTCTTT
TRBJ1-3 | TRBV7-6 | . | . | CASSRNRGSGNTIYF | TGTGCCAGCAGCAGAAACCGGGGCTCTGGAAACACCATATATTTT
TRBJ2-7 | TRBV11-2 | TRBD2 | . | CASSLLAGAGEQYF | TGTGCCAGCAGCTTACTAGCGGGAGCCGGCGAGCAGTACTTC
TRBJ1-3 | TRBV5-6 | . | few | CASSLGSGLTGNTIYF | TGTGCCAGCAGCTTGGGGTCAGGTCTCACTGGAAACACCATATATTTT
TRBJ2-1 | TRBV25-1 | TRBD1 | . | CASSEPGTGTHNEQFF | TGTGCCAGCAGTGAACCCGGGACAGGGACACACAATGAGCAGTTCTTC
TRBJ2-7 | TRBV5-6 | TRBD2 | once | CASSTGGLYEQYF | TGTGCCAGCAGCACGGGAGGGCTCTACGAGCAGTACTTC
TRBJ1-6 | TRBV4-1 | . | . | CASSLRGNSPLHF | TGCGCCAGCAGCCTACGAGGGAATTCACCCCTCCACTTT
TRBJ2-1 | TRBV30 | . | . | CAWAFPEGNEQFF | TGTGCCTGGGCGTTCCCTGAGGGAAATGAGCAGTTCTTC
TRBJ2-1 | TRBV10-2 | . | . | CASSLAVLLPDEQFF | TGCGCCAGCAGTTTAGCGGTTCTCCTCCCAGATGAGCAGTTCTTC
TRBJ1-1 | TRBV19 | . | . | CASSNHVNTEAFF | TGTGCCAGTAGCAACCACGTGAACACTGAAGCTTTCTTT
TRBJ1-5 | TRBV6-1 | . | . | CASTPFQGSNQPQHF | TGTGCCAGCACACCTTTTCAGGGGAGCAATCAGCCCCAGCATTTT
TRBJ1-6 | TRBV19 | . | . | CASTTANSPLHF | TGTGCCAGTACCACAGCCAATTCACCCCTCCACTTT
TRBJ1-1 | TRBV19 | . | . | CASSIADSLNTEAFF | TGTGCCAGTAGTATAGCTGACAGCCTGAACACTGAAGCTTTCTTT